The 27 T cell receptor beta chains given below trace back to one sample, sequenced in a study of blood T cell repertoires in COVID-19. Produced via immunoSEQ multiplex PCR; TCRdb's table is partial and in-frame only. This table has 200,000 to 250,000 clones, approximately 86% appearing once. Sequencing was done on a sample of PBMCs or T cells enriched from blood (not recorded which). The source is a woman aged 50 to 60 who had recovered from COVID-19.

The rearrangement uses TRBV7-3 and TRBJ2-3; 7 bases line up with TRBD2. The V segment lost 4 bases and the J segment 0 bases; nucleotides outside the gene matches: 4. The CDR3 consists of 15 residues. Germline loops: CDR1 SGHTA, CDR2 FQGTGA. The CDR3 nucleotides read TGTGCCAGCAGCTCCTCTAGCGGTAGCACAGATACGCAGTATTTT. This sequence encodes CASSSSSGSTDTQYF.

This sequence joins TRBV4-3 and TRBJ1-2, with TRBD1 matching 7 bases. Germline CDR1 reads LGHNA; CDR2 reads YSLEER. The V and J ends lost 0 bases and 4 bases, in that order; junction bases with no gene match: 8. CDR3 size: 16 residues. The CDR3 DNA is TGCGCCAGCAGCCAAGATCTCAACAGGGGATTCTATGGCTACACCTTC. Amino acid sequence: CASSQDLNRGFYGYTF.

The rearrangement uses TRBV7-8 and TRBJ2-5; 8 bases fit TRBD1. V shed 5 bases and J 5 bases; nucleotides not matched to a gene: 4. This CDR3 comprises 13 residues. Germline loops: CDR1 SGHVS, CDR2 FQNEAQ. CDR3 nucleotides: TGTGCCAGCAGCCCCAGGGGGCGGGAGACCCAGTACTTC. This gives the protein CASSPRGRETQYF.

The chain joins TRBV6-2 or TRBV6-3 to TRBJ2-6; the match to TRBD1 covers 8 bases. The CDR3 is 16 residues long. The V and J ends lost 4 bases and 1 base, in that order; junction bases with no gene match: 3. The germline V gene has CDR1 MNHEY and CDR2 SVGEGT. The CDR3 reads CASSSRTGSGANVLTF. CDR3 DNA sequence: TGTGCCAGCAGTTCCCGGACAGGGTCTGGGGCCAACGTCCTGACTTTC.

J is TRBJ2-7 and V is TRBV27; a possible D gene is TRBD2 (6 bases). CDR1 is MNHEY and CDR2 is SMNVEV in the germline V gene (reference sequence). The V gene lost 6 bases and the J gene lost 7 bases, with 19 bases spanning the gap. This CDR3 contains 14 residues. The CDR3 loop reads CASSTKRGSGEQYF. DNA for the CDR3: TGTGCCAGCAGCACAAAAAGGGGCAGCGGGGAGCAGTACTTC.

This sequence joins TRBV10-3 and TRBJ2-7, with a weak D call TRBD2 (6 bases). The CDR3 runs 12 residues. Trimming left V 7 bases short and J 3 bases short, with 10 bases between. CDR1 is ENHRY, CDR2 SYGVKD, per germline. Here the CDR3 reads CAIKEGDYEQYF. The CDR3 bases are TGTGCCATCAAGGAGGGAGACTACGAGCAGTACTTC.

V is TRBV2 and J is TRBJ2-7; 12 bases align to TRBD2. This CDR3 has 15 residues. Germline CDR1 is SNHLY and CDR2 is FYNNEI. The junction had 9 bases not matched to a gene; V was cut back by 7 bases and J by 5 bases. The CDR3, as DNA: TGTGCCAGCACCCCATTGACTAGCGGGAGCCACGAGCAGTACTTC. It yields the protein CASTPLTSGSHEQYF.

The chain is built from TRBV2 and TRBJ2-2, with TRBD2 matching 12 bases. V lost 6 bases to trimming and J lost 7 bases; unmatched junction nucleotides: 6. Germline V gene sequence: CDR1 SNHLY, CDR2 FYNNEI. The CDR3 loop spans 15 amino acids. The CDR3 nucleotides are TGTGCCAGCAGGACTAGCGGGAGTTCTTACGGGGAGCTGTTTTTT. It codes for CASRTSGSSYGELFF.

This clone was observed a single time. The V call is TRBV29-1, the J call TRBJ2-1, with 7 bases fitting TRBD2. This CDR3 is 15 amino acids long. Looked up from germline, CDR1 is SQVTM and CDR2 is ANQGSEA. V was clipped by 7 bases and J by 12 bases; unmatched bases: 21. This CDR3 reads CSAEDGGGSGIPQFF. In nucleotides, the CDR3 is TGCAGCGCAGAAGATGGGGGGGGGAGCGGGATCCCGCAGTTCTTC.

V gene TRBV10-3 combines with J gene TRBJ1-3; a weak D match, TRBD1 (5 bases). The CDR3 is made up of 16 amino acids. Between the trimmed V and J ends, which lost 0 bases and 3 bases, there was a span of 12 bases. Germline V gene data show CDR1 as ENHRY and CDR2 as SYGVKD. The CDR3 sequence: CAISESIQGGGNTIYF. CDR3 DNA sequence: TGTGCCATCAGTGAGTCGATCCAGGGAGGTGGAAACACCATATATTTT.

CDR3 nucleotides: TGTGCCAGCAGCTTATCTGGGAGATTGAATTCACCCCTCCACTTT. It encodes CASSLSGRLNSPLHF. The V call is TRBV5-6, the J call TRBJ1-6; D is unclear. V was cut by 2 bases and J by 7 bases, with 13 bases left in between. The CDR3 has 15 residues. The germline gives CDR1 SGHDT, CDR2 YYEEEE. The whole variable domain, filled in from reference TRBV5-6 and TRBJ1-6, reads DAGVTQSPTHLIKTRGQQVTLRCSPKSGHDTVSWYQQALGQGPQFIFQYYEEEERQRGNFPDRFSGHQFPNYSSELNVNALLLGDSALYLCASSLSGRLNSPLHFGNGTRLTVT.

Written as DNA, the CDR3 is TGCGCCAGCAGCGACGGGACAGGGGGAAGTAATGAAAAACTGTTTTTT. Protein sequence: CASSDGTGGSNEKLFF. The J gene is TRBJ1-4, the V gene TRBV5-1; 11 bases map to TRBD1. Germline loops: CDR1 SGHRS, CDR2 YFSETQ. Trimming removed 4 bases from V and 4 bases from J; junction bases left unmatched: 6. The CDR3 loop spans 16 amino acids.

The chain combines TRBV4-1 with TRBJ1-1, with TRBD1 as a possible D gene (5 bases). Deletions cut 2 bases from V and 0 bases from J, with 13 bases between. Germline V gene lookup returns CDR1 MGHRA and CDR2 YSYEKL. This CDR3 spans 16 amino acids. The CDR3 sequence: CASSQKGGTVNTEAFF. CDR3 nucleotide sequence: TGCGCCAGCAGCCAAAAGGGCGGGACGGTGAACACTGAAGCTTTCTTT.

A remark on this clone: Additional DNA sequences in this sample encode the identical CDR3. The genes are TRBV5-1 and TRBJ2-2; perhaps TRBD2 as D (5 bases). Germline V gene lookup returns CDR1 SGHRS and CDR2 YFSETQ. V was shortened by 0 bases and J by 0 bases, with 6 bases between the two germline ends. There are 15 residues in the CDR3. The CDR3 is CASSLGGANTGELFF. CDR3 coding DNA: TGCGCCAGCAGCTTGGGGGGAGCGAACACCGGGGAGCTGTTTTTT.

This chain uses TRBV28 with TRBJ1-2; D call uncertain. Germline assignment: CDR1 MDHEN and CDR2 SYDVKM. V lost 5 bases and J lost 4, with 11 bases in between. CDR3 length equals 13 residues. CDR3 sequence (DNA): TGTGCCAGCAGTGAAGACCGGGGCTATGGCTACACCTTC. Translation gives CASSEDRGYGYTF.

For this clone: The germline gene is not matched at one end of the junction; a read error may be the cause. The chain joins TRBV28 to TRBJ2-2; TRBD1 matches 9 bases. From germline, CDR1 is MDHEN and CDR2 SYDVKM. CDR3 length equals 14 residues. This CDR3 is CAGCRTGEHRGAVF. CDR3 DNA: TGTGCCGGATGTAGGACAGGGGAACACCGGGGAGCTGTTTTT.

The J gene is TRBJ2-3, the V gene TRBV11-2, with D tentatively TRBD2 (5 bases). The germline V gene encodes CDR1 SGHAT and CDR2 FQNNGV. V shed 4 bases and J shed 7 bases, with 12 bases lying between them. This CDR3 spans 13 amino acids. The CDR3 nucleotides read TGTGCCAGCAGCTCAGGACTGGGATATACGCAGTATTTT. Encoded protein: CASSSGLGYTQYF.

CDR3 in amino acids: CASSLGQGWTEAFF. In nucleotides, the CDR3 is TGTGCCAGCAGCTTAGGACAGGGGTGGACTGAAGCTTTCTTT. The chain carries TRBV11-2 and TRBJ1-1; 8 bases map to TRBD1. V lost 1 base to trimming and J lost 5 bases; unmatched junction nucleotides: 3. CDR3 length: 14 residues. Per germline, CDR1 SGHAT and CDR2 FQNNGV. Together with reference TRBV11-2 and TRBJ1-1, the CDR3 gives the full variable domain: EAGVAQSPRYKIIEKRQSVAFWCNPISGHATLYWYQQILGQGPKLLIQFQNNGVVDDSQLPKDRFSAERLKGVDSTLKIQPAKLEDSAVYLCASSLGQGWTEAFFGQGTRLTVV.

In its sample, this clone was seen a few times. The rearrangement joins TRBV6-6 to TRBJ2-1; TRBD1 might be the D (5 bases). Per germline, CDR1 MNHNY and CDR2 SVGAGI (reference sequence). V lost 5 bases and J 4 bases, leaving 21 bases between the germline ends. The CDR3 loop spans 17 amino acids. CDR3 in DNA: TGTGCCAGCAGTCGTTCGATAACAGGACCAGTTTACAATGAGCAGTTCTTC. Its translation: CASSRSITGPVYNEQFF.

The chain links TRBV15 to TRBJ1-2; D is perhaps TRBD1 (6 bases). This CDR3 contains 15 residues. The V and J ends lost 0 bases and 5 bases respectively, with 13 bases between them. Germline V gene sequence: CDR1 LNHNV, CDR2 YYDKDF (reference sequence). This CDR3 is CATSRDLAGEYGYTF. CDR3 coding DNA: TGTGCCACCAGCAGAGATCTCGCAGGGGAATATGGCTACACCTTC.

With regard to this clone: This CDR3 is also generated by other DNA sequences in the sample. V usage is TRBV29-1 and J usage is TRBJ1-2, with D tentatively TRBD1 (6 bases). Trimming stripped 4 bases from V and 4 bases from J, with 10 bases between. The CDR3 totals 12 residues. Germline lookup yields CDR1 SQVTM and CDR2 ANQGSEA. Written as DNA, the CDR3 is TGCAGCGTTGGGACAGCCCTCTATGGCTACACCTTC. Its translation: CSVGTALYGYTF.

The sample holds one count of this clone. The V call is TRBV7-3, the J call TRBJ1-1; unclear D gene. The CDR3 runs to 14 residues. V lost 2 bases to trimming and J lost 10 bases, with 17 bases between them. Germline CDR1 and CDR2: SGHTA and FQGTGA. The CDR3, as DNA: TGTGCCAGCAGCTTAGGAGGCCCCAACAACGGAGCTTTCTTT. Protein: CASSLGGPNNGAFF. The whole variable domain, remainder taken from reference TRBV7-3 and TRBJ1-1, is GAGVSQTPSNKVTEKGKYVELRCDPISGHTALYWYRQSLGQGPEFLIYFQGTGAADDSGLPNDRFFAVRPEGSVSTLKIQRTERGDSAVYLCASSLGGPNNGAFFGQGTRLTVV.

The rearrangement joins TRBV25-1 to TRBJ2-3; tentatively, D is TRBD1 (6 bases). Germline-derived CDR1 and CDR2 are MGHDK and SYGVNS. CDR3 size: 18 residues. V gave up 1 base and J gave up 2 bases, with 19 bases separating them. In DNA form, the CDR3 reads TGTGCCAGCAGTGAATTGGGGGCAGGAGGAGCAGACACAGATACGCAGTATTTT. This translates into CASSELGAGGADTDTQYF.

The chain recombines TRBV7-9 with TRBJ1-2; D might be TRBD1 (5 bases). Germline V gene sequence: CDR1 SEHNR, CDR2 FQNEAQ (reference sequence). This CDR3 comprises 15 residues. Trimming pared 5 bases from V and 6 bases from J, leaving 19 bases between. Written as DNA, the CDR3 is TGTGCCAGCAGCCCTCCCCAGGGAGGCAACAATGGCTACACCTTC. This translates into CASSPPQGGNNGYTF.

The chain employs TRBV27 and TRBJ2-7; TRBD2 aligns across 11 bases. V lost 5 bases, J lost 0 bases, and 6 bases stayed unmatched. There are 16 residues in the CDR3. The germline CDR1 and CDR2 sequences are MNHEY and SMNVEV (reference sequence). The CDR3 spells CASSRTSGLFSYEQYF. The CDR3 DNA reads as TGTGCCAGCAGTAGGACTAGCGGGCTCTTCTCCTACGAGCAGTACTTC.

The genes are TRBV7-8 and TRBJ2-7; maybe TRBD2 (5 bases). Germline V CDR1 and CDR2: SGHVS, FQNEAQ. The ends were cut back, 2 bases at V and 3 bases at J, with 14 bases in the middle. The CDR3 has 15 residues. The CDR3 protein is CASSLWPGRIYEQYF. In DNA form, the CDR3 reads TGTGCCAGCAGCTTATGGCCGGGAAGAATCTACGAGCAGTACTTC.

A few counts support this clone. This sample also contains other DNA sequences that code for the same CDR3. The V and J genes are TRBV27 and TRBJ2-7; D is ambiguous. The CDR3 is 13 residues long. V was trimmed by 2 bases and J by 3 bases, leaving 8 bases between them. Germline V lookup: CDR1 MNHEY, CDR2 SMNVEV (reference sequence). The CDR3 region has the DNA TGTGCCAGCAGTTTAAGCTCAGGCTACGAGCAGTACTTC. The encoded protein is CASSLSSGYEQYF.